The 5 T cell receptor beta chains below were found in one sample sequenced in a study of blood T cell repertoires in COVID-19. Produced via immunoSEQ multiplex PCR; TCRdb's table is partial and in-frame only. The table lists about 70,000 clones, about 86% of them singletons, with 12% in the top ten. What was sequenced was peripheral blood. These receptors originate from a human donor in a cohort sampled during active COVID-19.

This rearrangement joins TRBV7-3 to TRBJ2-7, with 9 bases identical to TRBD1. The junction had 4 bases not matched to a gene; V was cut back by 5 bases and J by 2 bases. Germline V gene data show CDR1 as SGHTA and CDR2 as FQGTGA. This CDR3 is built from 14 residues. DNA for the CDR3: TGTGCCAGCAGCGTCGGGACAGGGACCTACGAGCAGTACTTC. Protein product: CASSVGTGTYEQYF.

V gene TRBV18 combines with J gene TRBJ1-5; D is ambiguous. V was cut by 3 bases and J by 1 base, with 10 bases left in between. This CDR3 has 15 amino acids. From germline, CDR1 is KGHSH and CDR2 LQKENI. In nucleotides, the CDR3 is TGTGCCAGCTCACCGCCGGGCGGGAGCAATCAGCCCCAGCATTTT. The encoded protein is CASSPPGGSNQPQHF.

This sequence joins TRBV2 and TRBJ2-3, with D unresolved. The CDR3 spans 14 residues. Deletions cut 0 bases from V and 1 base from J, with 5 bases between. Germline lookup yields CDR1 SNHLY and CDR2 FYNNEI. The CDR3 protein is CASSEASRTDTQYF. The CDR3 DNA is TGTGCCAGCAGTGAAGCTAGCCGCACAGATACGCAGTATTTT.

This clone turned up a few times. This chain joins TRBV30 and TRBJ2-3, with TRBD2 matching over 10 bases. The V gene's germline CDR1 is GTSNPN and CDR2 SVGIG (reference sequence). CDR3 length: 19 amino acids. J lost 0 bases, V lost 0 bases, and 12 bases had no gene match. CDR3 amino acids: CAWSVHSGGASSSTDTQYF. CDR3 in DNA: TGTGCCTGGAGTGTACACAGCGGGGGGGCATCCTCTAGCACAGATACGCAGTATTTT. Looking up the rest from reference TRBV30 and TRBJ2-3 gives the full variable domain: SQTIHQWPATLVQPVGSPLSLECTVEGTSNPNLYWYRQAAGRGLQLLFYSVGIGQISSEVPQNLSASRPQDRQFILSSKKLLLSDSGFYLCAWSVHSGGASSSTDTQYFGPGTRLTVL.

The chain is built from TRBV7-7 and TRBJ2-5; TRBD2 aligns across 11 bases. V shed 4 bases, J shed 2 bases, and the junction held 3 bases outside the gene matches. This CDR3 is built from 15 residues. In germline, CDR1 is SSHAT, CDR2 FNYEAQ (reference sequence). DNA of the CDR3: TGTGCCAGCAGCTCCGGGACTAGCGGTCAAGAGACCCAGTACTTC. It translates to CASSSGTSGQETQYF.